What follows are 32 T cell receptor beta chains derived from one specimen sequenced in a study of T cell responses to AZD1222 COVID-19 vaccine. The assay was immunoSEQ multiplex PCR, and TCRdb's table has in-frame clones only and misses some. The table lists about 160,000 clones, 85% to 95% of them singletons, with approximately 0.97% in the top ten. Here the sequenced sample was peripheral blood, taken on day 0 of AZD1222 vaccination. The receptors derive from an adult in good health.

This clone was detected only once. The CDR3 nucleotides are TGTGCCAGCAGTTACAGGGTGGACACCATATATTTT. Translated: CASSYRVDTIYF. The chain carries TRBV2 and TRBJ1-3; D perhaps matches TRBD1 (6 bases). Trimming left V 5 bases short and J 8 bases short, with 10 bases between. Germline V lookup: CDR1 SNHLY, CDR2 FYNNEI. CDR3 size: 12 residues.

The chain has TRBV4-1 and TRBJ1-6; weak D call: TRBD1 (5 bases). Germline V CDR1 and CDR2: MGHRA, YSYEKL. The CDR3 runs to 16 residues. V was cut by 1 base and J by 4 bases, with 11 bases left in between. The CDR3 reads CASSQAMGLYNSPLHF. Here the CDR3 DNA reads TGCGCCAGCAGCCAAGCGATGGGACTGTATAATTCACCCCTCCACTTT.

The J gene is TRBJ1-5, the V gene TRBV5-5; the match to TRBD1 covers 12 bases. The CDR3 is 16 residues long. The germline V gene has CDR1 SGHKS and CDR2 YYEKEE (reference sequence). Trimming at V came to 0 bases and at J to 6 bases, leaving 4 bases not matched to a gene. The chain's CDR3 is CASSLGDRGLFQPQHF. The CDR3 DNA reads as TGTGCCAGCAGCTTGGGGGACAGGGGGCTTTTTCAGCCCCAGCATTTT. Filled out from reference TRBV5-5 and TRBJ1-5, the complete variable domain reads DAGVTQSPTHLIKTRGQQVTLRCSPISGHKSVSWYQQVLGQGPQFIFQYYEKEERGRGNFPDRFSARQFPNYSSELNVNALLLGDSALYLCASSLGDRGLFQPQHFGDGTRLSIL.

The V call is TRBV19, the J call TRBJ1-6; weak D call: TRBD1 (6 bases). V was trimmed by 3 bases and J by 6 bases, leaving 9 bases between them. This CDR3 region has 14 residues. Germline CDR1 reads LNHDA; CDR2 reads SQIVND (reference sequence). The CDR3 protein is CASSIQGINSPLHF. CDR3 nucleotide sequence: TGTGCCAGTAGTATTCAGGGGATTAATTCACCCCTCCACTTT.

The chain has TRBV28 and TRBJ2-1; 11 nucleotides align to TRBD2. Germline V gives CDR1 MDHEN, CDR2 SYDVKM. The ends lost 3 bases at V and 6 bases at J; junction bases unmatched: 4. The CDR3 contains 15 residues. CDR3 residues: CASSFLAGGVNEQFF. Here the CDR3 DNA reads TGTGCCAGCAGTTTTCTAGCGGGGGGCGTCAATGAGCAGTTCTTC.

The chain combines TRBV11-3 with TRBJ2-3; TRBD2 matches 8 bases. Germline V lookup: CDR1 SGHNT, CDR2 YENEEA. The CDR3 runs 19 residues. V shed 1 base and J 6 bases; nucleotides not matched to a gene: 18. The CDR3 nucleotides are TGTGCCAGCAGCTTAGGCCCTCCGGGCGGGGGGAATCCCAGGGATACGCAGTATTTT. Translated, it gives CASSLGPPGGGNPRDTQYF.

J is TRBJ1-2 and V is TRBV7-2; 7 positions match TRBD1. This CDR3 spans 18 amino acids. J was trimmed by 4 bases and V by 1 base; bases with no gene match: 15. CDR1 and CDR2 (germline): SGHTA, FQGNSA. The CDR3 spells CASSLVFRGRTGVYGYTF. DNA for the CDR3: TGTGCCAGCAGCTTAGTTTTTCGAGGACGGACAGGCGTCTATGGCTACACCTTC.

The chain combines TRBV19 with TRBJ2-3; 8 nucleotides match TRBD1. CDR3 size: 14 residues. Germline V lookup: CDR1 LNHDA, CDR2 SQIVND (reference sequence). With V trimmed by 6 bases and J by 0 bases, 2 bases remained unmatched. CDR3 in amino acids: CASRRTGSTDTQYF. CDR3 in DNA: TGTGCCAGTAGGCGGACAGGGAGCACAGATACGCAGTATTTT.

The V and J genes are TRBV5-4 and TRBJ1-1; D not resolved. Germline CDR1 SGHNT, CDR2 YYREEE (reference sequence). The V gene lost 0 bases and the J gene lost 0 bases, with 12 bases spanning the gap. The CDR3 runs to 16 residues. The CDR3 bases are TGTGCCAGCAGCTTGGCCGTATATGGTTTGAACACTGAAGCTTTCTTT. This codes for CASSLAVYGLNTEAFF.

This chain links TRBV9 with TRBJ1-2, with D unresolved. Germline CDR1 SGDLS, CDR2 YYNGEE. Trimming shortened V by 3 bases and J by 3 bases, and 6 bases separated the two germline ends. CDR3 length equals 12 residues. The CDR3 region is CASSASHYGYTF. The CDR3 DNA is TGTGCCAGCAGCGCCAGCCACTATGGCTACACCTTC.

The chain uses TRBV4-1 and TRBJ2-3; D is perhaps TRBD2 (5 bases). Germline values: CDR1 MGHRA, CDR2 YSYEKL. V was clipped by 1 base and J by 0 bases, with 11 bases between them. The CDR3 covers 16 residues. CDR3 region: CASSQVRAASTDTQYF. Written as DNA, the CDR3 is TGCGCCAGCAGCCAAGTGAGAGCGGCTAGCACAGATACGCAGTATTTT.

The chain is built from TRBV3-1 (or the pseudogene TRBV3-2) and TRBJ1-6; D gene ambiguous. V lost 5 bases and J lost 8, with 13 bases in between. Germline loops: CDR1 LGHDT, CDR2 YNNKEL (reference sequence). The CDR3 has 14 residues. The DNA for the CDR3 is TGTGCCAGCAGCGGCGGGTGGCTATATTCACCCCTCCACTTT. Translating it yields CASSGGWLYSPLHF.

This chain joins TRBV18 and TRBJ1-4; D is ambiguous. This CDR3 contains 16 residues. From germline, CDR1 is KGHSH and CDR2 LQKENI. V was shortened by 2 bases and J by 0 bases, with 10 bases between the two germline ends. CDR3 in DNA: TGTGCCAGCTCACCAGTAAGGGATACAACTAATGAAAAACTGTTTTTT. As protein: CASSPVRDTTNEKLFF. The whole variable domain, filled in from reference TRBV18 and TRBJ1-4, reads NAGVMQNPRHLVRRRGQEARLRCSPMKGHSHVYWYRQLPEEGLKFMVYLQKENIIDESGMPKERFSAEFPKEGPSILRIQQVVRGDSAAYFCASSPVRDTTNEKLFFGSGTQLSVL.

The V and J genes are TRBV2 and TRBJ1-5; 9 bases agree with TRBD1. The CDR3 is 18 amino acids. The germline CDR1 and CDR2 sequences are SNHLY and FYNNEI. The V gene end was trimmed by 8 bases and the J gene end by 0 bases; junction bases not matched to a gene: 14. The CDR3 nucleotides read TGTGCCAGCTCCAACCGAGGGGGGACAGGGAATAGCAATCAGCCCCAGCATTTT. It specifies CASSNRGGTGNSNQPQHF.

The chain combines TRBV3-1 (or the pseudogene TRBV3-2) with TRBJ2-1, with 8 bases identical to TRBD2. Germline V gives CDR1 LGHDT, CDR2 YNNKEL (reference sequence). The V segment lost 1 base and the J segment 6 bases; nucleotides outside the gene matches: 2. The CDR3 length is 14 residues. CDR3 nucleotides: TGTGCCAGCAGCCAAGCGGGGGGGCCCAATGAGCAGTTCTTC. As protein: CASSQAGGPNEQFF.

The chain carries TRBV18 and TRBJ1-5, with 8 positions matching TRBD1. Germline loops: CDR1 KGHSH, CDR2 LQKENI. CDR3 length equals 13 residues. With 3 bases clipped from V and 6 bases from J, the junction kept 1 base outside the gene matches. CDR3 sequence reads: CASSPQGAQPQHF. CDR3 sequence (DNA): TGTGCCAGCTCACCGCAGGGGGCTCAGCCCCAGCATTTT. The whole variable domain, filled in from reference TRBV18 and TRBJ1-5, reads NAGVMQNPRHLVRRRGQEARLRCSPMKGHSHVYWYRQLPEEGLKFMVYLQKENIIDESGMPKERFSAEFPKEGPSILRIQQVVRGDSAAYFCASSPQGAQPQHFGDGTRLSIL.

The V call is TRBV24-1, the J call TRBJ1-5, with TRBD1 matching 9 bases. Germline loops: CDR1 KGHDR, CDR2 SFDVKD. V was pared by 2 bases and J by 3 bases, with 10 bases of the junction left unmatched. This CDR3 comprises 18 residues. This CDR3 is CATSDSRSGTGNNQPQHF. For the CDR3, the DNA is TGTGCCACCAGTGATTCTAGAAGCGGGACAGGGAACAATCAGCCCCAGCATTTT.

This chain uses TRBV19 with TRBJ1-5; D is unresolved. The CDR3 sequence is 12 residues long. Trimming cost V 11 bases and J 7 bases, with 15 bases left between them. Per the germline V gene, CDR1 is LNHDA and CDR2 is SQIVND (reference sequence). CDR3 sequence reads: CASSEVRQPQHF. The CDR3 nucleotides are TGTGCCTCCTCCGAGGTCCGGCAGCCCCAGCATTTT.

The chain combines TRBV13 with TRBJ2-1; D remains ambiguous. CDR1 and CDR2 from the germline V gene are PRHDT and FYEKMQ (reference sequence). V was shortened by 1 base and J by 4 bases, with 14 bases between the two germline ends. This CDR3 comprises 16 residues. In nucleotides, the CDR3 is TGTGCCAGCAGCTTAGCGTCCCAAAACACTTACAATGAGCAGTTCTTC. It specifies CASSLASQNTYNEQFF.

This chain uses TRBV7-3 with TRBJ2-1; 10 nucleotides line up with TRBD2. J gave up 5 bases and V 5 bases, and 3 bases lay outside the gene matches. This CDR3 comprises 14 residues. Germline CDR1 reads SGHTA; CDR2 reads FQGTGA. The CDR3 sequence: CASSILAGNNEQFF. The CDR3 DNA is TGTGCCAGCAGCATACTAGCGGGGAACAATGAGCAGTTCTTC.

This clone was seen only once. The chain couples TRBV29-1 to TRBJ2-1; the D gene is possibly TRBD1 (5 bases). Germline CDR1 SQVTM, CDR2 ANQGSEA. This CDR3 comprises 11 residues. V lost 7 bases, J lost 10 bases, and 14 bases lay in between. The CDR3 protein is CSGKDISEQFF. The CDR3 DNA follows: TGCAGCGGGAAGGACATCTCGGAGCAGTTCTTC.

The chain recombines TRBV12-3 or TRBV12-4 with TRBJ1-1; D is uncertain. Trimming removed 3 bases at V and 4 bases at J, with 6 bases between. This CDR3 has 12 amino acids. The CDR3 DNA follows: TGTGCCAGCAGTTTTGGGGTCACTGAAGCTTTCTTT. Translated, it gives CASSFGVTEAFF.

V gene TRBV19 combines with J gene TRBJ1-2; the D is unclear. This CDR3 contains 13 residues. V dropped 6 bases and J dropped 3 bases, with 11 bases sitting between them. Germline V gene sequence: CDR1 LNHDA, CDR2 SQIVND (reference sequence). CDR3 region: CASRTRRDYGYTF. The CDR3 DNA is TGTGCCAGTAGAACCAGGCGTGACTATGGCTACACCTTC.

The CDR3 coding sequence is TGTGCCAGCAGTTTGGGGACTTTCTACGAGCAGTACTTC. Its protein is CASSLGTFYEQYF. The chain couples TRBV28 to TRBJ2-7; tentatively, D is TRBD2 (6 bases). This CDR3 is 13 amino acids long. V lost 3 bases and J 3 bases, leaving 9 bases between the germline ends. The V gene's germline CDR1 is MDHEN and CDR2 SYDVKM. The full variable domain, in which reference TRBV28 and TRBJ2-7 provide the parts outside the CDR3, is DVKVTQSSRYLVKRTGEKVFLECVQDMDHENMFWYRQDPGLGLRLIYFSYDVKMKEKGDIPEGYSVSREKKERFSLILESASTNQTSMYLCASSLGTFYEQYFGPGTRLTVT.

The gene calls are TRBV19 and TRBJ2-1, with D perhaps matching TRBD1 (6 bases). Trimming shortened V by 5 bases and J by 1 base, and 12 bases separated the two germline ends. CDR3 length: 15 residues. Germline V gene lookup returns CDR1 LNHDA and CDR2 SQIVND (reference sequence). The CDR3: CASSPGQSSYNEQFF. Here the CDR3 DNA reads TGTGCCAGTAGTCCCGGACAGTCTTCCTACAATGAGCAGTTCTTC. Supplemented by reference TRBV19 and TRBJ2-1, the full variable domain reads DGGITQSPKYLFRKEGQNVTLSCEQNLNHDAMYWYRQDPGQGLRLIYYSQIVNDFQKGDIAEGYSVSREKKESFPLTVTSAQKNPTAFYLCASSPGQSSYNEQFFGPGTRLTVL.

The J gene is TRBJ1-1, the V gene TRBV20-1; 7 nucleotides align to TRBD1. After removal of 3 bases from V and 3 bases from J, the junction contained 1 base not matched to a gene. Per the germline V gene, CDR1 is DFQATT and CDR2 is SNEGSKA (reference sequence). The CDR3 is 12 amino acids. The DNA of the CDR3 is TGCAGTGCTAGTGACAGGGACACTGAAGCTTTCTTT. This translates into CSASDRDTEAFF.

This chain uses TRBV19 with TRBJ2-1, with 7 bases matching TRBD1. CDR3 length: 13 residues. The V and J ends lost 4 bases and 9 bases, in that order; junction bases with no gene match: 6. From germline, CDR1 is LNHDA and CDR2 SQIVND (reference sequence). This chain's CDR3 is CASSTSTGSEQFF. CDR3 DNA sequence: TGTGCCAGTAGTACGTCGACAGGGAGTGAGCAGTTCTTC.

The V call is TRBV28, the J call TRBJ2-1; the match to TRBD1 covers 8 bases. The CDR3 sequence is 18 residues long. Germline CDR1 and CDR2: MDHEN and SYDVKM. V was clipped by 3 bases and J by 8 bases; unmatched bases: 18. CDR3 residues: CASSFQFGQGSFRDEQFF. CDR3 coding DNA: TGTGCCAGCAGTTTCCAATTCGGACAGGGTAGCTTTAGGGATGAGCAGTTCTTC.

J is TRBJ1-1 and V is TRBV19, with D perhaps TRBD1 (5 bases). This CDR3 region has 14 residues. V lost 10 bases to trimming and J lost 3 bases, with 18 bases between them. Germline CDR1 and CDR2: LNHDA and SQIVND (reference sequence). The CDR3 DNA reads as TGTGCCATTAAAAGTATTCAGGGTGACACTGAAGCTTTCTTT. As protein: CAIKSIQGDTEAFF. The whole variable domain, remainder taken from reference TRBV19 and TRBJ1-1, is DGGITQSPKYLFRKEGQNVTLSCEQNLNHDAMYWYRQDPGQGLRLIYYSQIVNDFQKGDIAEGYSVSREKKESFPLTVTSAQKNPTAFYLCAIKSIQGDTEAFFGQGTRLTVV.

This rearrangement joins TRBV7-3 to TRBJ2-5; the D call may be TRBD1 or TRBD2 (5 bases each). The CDR3 length is 15 residues. Looked up from germline, CDR1 is SGHTA and CDR2 is FQGTGA. Deletions cut 2 bases from V and 4 bases from J, with 14 bases between. For the CDR3, the DNA is TGTGCCAGCAGCTTATACGGGACCCGAGGAGAGACCCAGTACTTC. Translation gives CASSLYGTRGETQYF.

The chain combines TRBV7-9 with TRBJ1-4, with 7 bases matching TRBD1. The junction had 9 bases not matched to a gene; V was cut back by 3 bases and J by 8 bases. Per germline, CDR1 SEHNR and CDR2 FQNEAQ (reference sequence). The CDR3 runs 15 residues. CDR3 sequence reads: CASSFRTGVGEKLFF. The CDR3 DNA reads as TGTGCCAGCAGCTTTCGGACAGGCGTCGGGGAAAAACTGTTTTTT.

This clone was found a few times. Here the CDR3 reads CASLEWVFF. CDR3 nucleotides: TGTGCCAGCCTCGAATGGGTGTTTTTT. The chain links TRBV2 to TRBJ1-4, with D uncertain. CDR3 size: 9 residues. Germline lookup yields CDR1 SNHLY and CDR2 FYNNEI. The V end was cut by 8 bases, the J end by 15 bases, with 10 bases between.